Detailed here is one T cell receptor beta chain. The V end lost 2 bases, the J end lost 9 bases, and 20 bases lay between the germline ends. CDR3 length: 15 amino acids. The germline V gene encodes CDR1 MGHDK and CDR2 SYGVNS. Method: immunoSEQ multiplex PCR; TCRdb's copy keeps in-frame clones and lacks some. The sample consists of 200,000 to 250,000 clones, under 80% of them appearing once. This sample was taken from a study of cytotoxic CD8 clonotypes in ibrutinib-treated CLL. Study context: The study included some 10 relapsed/refractory and more than 14 treatment-naive patients; approximately 17 had IGHV unmutated disease.

The J gene is TRBJ2-7, the V gene TRBV25-1; maybe TRBD2 (7 bases). The sequence was collected from a human donor with chronic lymphocytic leukemia. Sequences were derived from PBMCs, sampled after 24 months of ibrutinib treatment. CDR3 sequence (DNA): TGTGCCAGCAGTGAAGGTCCCTGGGGGGGGGCAGGGCAGTACTTC. Its translation: CASSEGPWGGAGQYF.